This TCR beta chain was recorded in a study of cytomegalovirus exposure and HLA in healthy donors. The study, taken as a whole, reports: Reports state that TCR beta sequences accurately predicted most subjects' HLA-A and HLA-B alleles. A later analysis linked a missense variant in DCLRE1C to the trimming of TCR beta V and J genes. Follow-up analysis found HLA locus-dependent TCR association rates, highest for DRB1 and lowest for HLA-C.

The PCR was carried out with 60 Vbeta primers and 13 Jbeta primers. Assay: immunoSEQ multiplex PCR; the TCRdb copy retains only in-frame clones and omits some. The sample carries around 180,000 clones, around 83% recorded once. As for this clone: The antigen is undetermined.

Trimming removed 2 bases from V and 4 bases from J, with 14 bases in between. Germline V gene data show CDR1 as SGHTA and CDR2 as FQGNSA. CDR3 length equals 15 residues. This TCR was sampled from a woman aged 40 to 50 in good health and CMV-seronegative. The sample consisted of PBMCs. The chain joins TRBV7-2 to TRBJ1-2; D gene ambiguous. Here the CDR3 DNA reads TGTGCCAGCAGCTTAATGCGGGATCCGGTCTATGGCTACACCTTC. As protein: CASSLMRDPVYGYTF.